Given below is one T cell receptor beta chain in context. The entry originates in a study of OX40 agonist ivuxolimab in advanced cancers. Study context: Hepatocellular carcinoma, melanoma, renal cell or head and neck cancer was diagnosed in the dose-escalation patients.

On cycle 4 day 1 and cycle 7 day 1, as well as at baseline, blood was sampled. CDR3 length: 15 residues. V was pared by 3 bases and J by 5 bases, with 7 bases of the junction left unmatched. CDR1 is MNHNS and CDR2 is SASEGT in the germline V gene. Clones were sequenced by immunoSEQ multiplex PCR, and TCRdb holds only the in-frame ones, with some missing. The sample has approximately 82,000 clones, just over 85% seen once. The sequence was obtained from an adult with an advanced solid tumor such as melanoma, head and neck, liver or kidney cancer. The chain joins TRBV6-1 to TRBJ2-5; 9 bases align to TRBD1. Sequenced material: CD4+ or CD8+ T cells sorted from blood, taken in a trial of the OX40 agonist ivuxolimab. The CDR3 coding sequence is TGTGCCAGCAGTGACCCGTACAGGGGGCTGGAGACCCAGTACTTC. It specifies CASSDPYRGLETQYF.